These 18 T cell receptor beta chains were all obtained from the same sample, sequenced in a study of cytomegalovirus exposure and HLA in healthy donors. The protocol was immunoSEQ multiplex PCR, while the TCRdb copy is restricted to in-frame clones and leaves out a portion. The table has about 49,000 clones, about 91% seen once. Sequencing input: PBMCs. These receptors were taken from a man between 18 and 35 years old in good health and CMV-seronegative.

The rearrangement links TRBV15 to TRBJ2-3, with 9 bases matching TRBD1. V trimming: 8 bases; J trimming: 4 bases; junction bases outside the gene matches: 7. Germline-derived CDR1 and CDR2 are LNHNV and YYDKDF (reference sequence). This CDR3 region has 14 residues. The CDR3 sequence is CATVRDRVPDTQYF. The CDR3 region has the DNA TGTGCCACCGTCCGGGACAGGGTCCCAGATACGCAGTATTTT.

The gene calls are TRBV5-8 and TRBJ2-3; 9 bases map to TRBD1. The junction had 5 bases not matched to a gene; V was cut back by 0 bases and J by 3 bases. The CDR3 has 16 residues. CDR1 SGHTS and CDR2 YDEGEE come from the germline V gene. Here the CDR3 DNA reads TGTGCCAGCAGCTTGGGCGGGACAGGGCGAACAGATACGCAGTATTTT. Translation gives CASSLGGTGRTDTQYF.

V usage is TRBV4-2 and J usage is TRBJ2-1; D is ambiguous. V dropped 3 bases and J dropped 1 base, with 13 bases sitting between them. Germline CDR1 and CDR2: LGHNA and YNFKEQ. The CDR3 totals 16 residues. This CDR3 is CASSQVEYGSYNEQFF. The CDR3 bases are TGTGCCAGCAGCCAGGTTGAGTACGGTTCCTACAATGAGCAGTTCTTC.

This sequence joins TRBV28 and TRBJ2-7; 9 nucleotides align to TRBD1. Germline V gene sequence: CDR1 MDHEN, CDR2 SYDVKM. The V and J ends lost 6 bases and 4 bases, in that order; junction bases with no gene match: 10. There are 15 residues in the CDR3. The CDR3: CASSYSGTGLYEQYF. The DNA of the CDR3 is TGTGCCAGCAGCTACTCCGGGACAGGGTTATACGAGCAGTACTTC. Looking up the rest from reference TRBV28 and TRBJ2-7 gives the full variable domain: DVKVTQSSRYLVKRTGEKVFLECVQDMDHENMFWYRQDPGLGLRLIYFSYDVKMKEKGDIPEGYSVSREKKERFSLILESASTNQTSMYLCASSYSGTGLYEQYFGPGTRLTVT.

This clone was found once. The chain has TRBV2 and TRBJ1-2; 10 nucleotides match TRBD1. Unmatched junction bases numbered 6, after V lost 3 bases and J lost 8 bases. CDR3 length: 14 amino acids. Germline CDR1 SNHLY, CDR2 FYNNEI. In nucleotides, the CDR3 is TGTGCCAGCAGTGAGGACAGGGGGAGGTACGGCTACACCTTC. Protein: CASSEDRGRYGYTF.

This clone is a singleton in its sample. CDR3 sequence reads: CASSLYAGSGETQYF. The CDR3, as DNA: TGTGCCAGCAGCTTATATGCGGGATCGGGAGAGACCCAGTACTTC. The gene calls are TRBV7-3 and TRBJ2-5, with D tentatively TRBD2 (6 bases). There are 15 residues in the CDR3. Germline loops: CDR1 SGHTA, CDR2 FQGTGA. The V end was cut by 2 bases, the J end by 4 bases, with 14 bases between.

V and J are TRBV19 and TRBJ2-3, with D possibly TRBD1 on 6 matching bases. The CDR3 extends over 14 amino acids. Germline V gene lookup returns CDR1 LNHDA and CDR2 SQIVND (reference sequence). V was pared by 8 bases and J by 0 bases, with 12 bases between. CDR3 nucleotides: TGTGCCAGTTCTACAGGGTATAGCACAGATACGCAGTATTTT. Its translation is CASSTGYSTDTQYF.

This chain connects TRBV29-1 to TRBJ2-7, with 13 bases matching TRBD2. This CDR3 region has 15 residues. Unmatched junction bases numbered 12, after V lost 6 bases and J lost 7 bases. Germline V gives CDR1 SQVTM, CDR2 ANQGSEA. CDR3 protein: CSVGTSGRAQEEQYF. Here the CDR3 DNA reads TGCAGCGTGGGTACTAGCGGGAGGGCGCAAGAGGAGCAGTACTTC.

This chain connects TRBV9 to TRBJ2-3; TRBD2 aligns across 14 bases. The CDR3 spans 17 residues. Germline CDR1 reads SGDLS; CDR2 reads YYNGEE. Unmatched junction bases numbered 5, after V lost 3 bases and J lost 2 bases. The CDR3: CASSGLAGGQATDTQYF. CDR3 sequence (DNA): TGTGCCAGCAGCGGACTAGCGGGAGGGCAGGCCACAGATACGCAGTATTTT.

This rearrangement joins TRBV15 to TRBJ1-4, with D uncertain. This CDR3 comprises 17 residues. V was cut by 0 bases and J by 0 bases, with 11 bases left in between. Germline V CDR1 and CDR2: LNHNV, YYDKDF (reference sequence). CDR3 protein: CATSRDRIRATNEKLFF. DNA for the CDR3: TGTGCCACCAGCAGAGATAGAATTCGTGCAACTAATGAAAAACTGTTTTTT. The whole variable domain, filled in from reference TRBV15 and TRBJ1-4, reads DAMVIQNPRYQVTQFGKPVTLSCSQTLNHNVMYWYQQKSSQAPKLLFHYYDKDFNNEADTPDNFQSRRPNTSFCFLDIRSPGLGDTAMYLCATSRDRIRATNEKLFFGSGTQLSVL.

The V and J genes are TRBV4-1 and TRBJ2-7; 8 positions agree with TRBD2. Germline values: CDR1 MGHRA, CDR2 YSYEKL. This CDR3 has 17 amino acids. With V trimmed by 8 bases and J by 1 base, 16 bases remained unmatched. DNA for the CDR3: TGCGCCAGCCAACCTCAGGGAAACGGGAGGGATTCCTACGAGCAGTACTTC. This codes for CASQPQGNGRDSYEQYF.

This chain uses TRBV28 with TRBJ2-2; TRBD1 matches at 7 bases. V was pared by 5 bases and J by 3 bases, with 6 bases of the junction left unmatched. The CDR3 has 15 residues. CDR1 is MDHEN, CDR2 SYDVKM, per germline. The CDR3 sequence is CASSPETGYTGELFF. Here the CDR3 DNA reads TGTGCCAGCAGTCCGGAGACAGGGTACACCGGGGAGCTGTTTTTT.

The CDR3 DNA sequence: TGTGCCAGCAGCTTAGTCAGGGGCCGGGCTGAAGCTTTCTTT. Protein sequence: CASSLVRGRAEAFF. The chain couples TRBV7-2 to TRBJ1-1, with D maybe TRBD1 (6 bases). This CDR3 is 14 amino acids long. Between the trimmed V and J ends, which lost 1 base and 6 bases, there was a span of 12 bases. Germline V gene lookup returns CDR1 SGHTA and CDR2 FQGNSA.

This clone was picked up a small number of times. The CDR3 protein is CASSQEGRRVHYEQYF. The CDR3 nucleotides read TGTGCCAGCAGCCAAGAGGGTCGCAGGGTCCACTACGAGCAGTACTTC. This chain links TRBV4-2 with TRBJ2-7, with D perhaps matching TRBD1 (5 bases). Germline loops: CDR1 LGHNA, CDR2 YNFKEQ. Trimming cost V 0 bases and J 3 bases, with 15 bases left between them. The CDR3 extends over 16 amino acids.

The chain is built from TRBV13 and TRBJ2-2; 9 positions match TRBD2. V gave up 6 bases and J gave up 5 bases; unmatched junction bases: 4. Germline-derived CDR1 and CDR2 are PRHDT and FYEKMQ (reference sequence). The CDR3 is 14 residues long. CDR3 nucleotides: TGTGCCAGCAGGAGTGCGGGGGGGACCGGGGAGCTGTTTTTT. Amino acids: CASRSAGGTGELFF.

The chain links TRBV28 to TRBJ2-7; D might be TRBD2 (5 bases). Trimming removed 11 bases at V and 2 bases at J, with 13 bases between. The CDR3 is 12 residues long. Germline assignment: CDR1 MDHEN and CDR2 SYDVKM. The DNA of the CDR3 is TGTGCCGTAGGGATGGGAGCCTACGAGCAGTACTTC. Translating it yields CAVGMGAYEQYF.

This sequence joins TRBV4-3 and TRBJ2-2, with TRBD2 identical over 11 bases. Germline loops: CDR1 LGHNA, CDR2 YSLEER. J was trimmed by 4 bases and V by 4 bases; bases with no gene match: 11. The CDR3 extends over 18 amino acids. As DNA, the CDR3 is TGCGCCAGCAGCCTGAACCCAGGTCTAGCGGGAGGCACCGGGGAGCTGTTTTTT. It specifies CASSLNPGLAGGTGELFF.

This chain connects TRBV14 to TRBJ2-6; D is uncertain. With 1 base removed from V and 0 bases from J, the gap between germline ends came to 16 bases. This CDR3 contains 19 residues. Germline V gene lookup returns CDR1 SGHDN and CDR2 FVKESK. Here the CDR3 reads CASSQVSRGPHSGANVLTF. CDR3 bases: TGTGCCAGCAGCCAAGTATCCCGAGGCCCCCACTCTGGGGCCAACGTCCTGACTTTC.